The 5 T cell receptor beta chains below were found in one sample sequenced in a study of blood T cell repertoires in COVID-19. Method: immunoSEQ multiplex PCR; TCRdb's copy keeps in-frame clones and lacks some. The table includes more than 100,000 clones, 80% to 90% detected once. What was sequenced was peripheral blood. The receptors here all came from a middle-aged man with acute or convalescent COVID-19.

This sequence joins TRBV7-2 and TRBJ1-2; TRBD1 aligns across 7 bases. The CDR3 covers 16 residues. Germline assignment: CDR1 SGHTA and CDR2 FQGNSA. V gave up 5 bases and J gave up 4 bases; unmatched junction bases: 13. Here the CDR3 DNA reads TGTGCCAGCAGCATTCGACAGGGACATCAATCCTATGGCTACACCTTC. Translating it yields CASSIRQGHQSYGYTF.

The chain links TRBV5-1 to TRBJ2-7; 11 bases agree with TRBD1. Trimming took 8 bases from V and 3 from J; bases not matched to a gene: 7. The CDR3 consists of 14 residues. Per germline, CDR1 SGHRS and CDR2 YFSETQ. This CDR3 is CASRSGTGGYEQYF. The CDR3 nucleotides are TGCGCCAGTAGATCCGGGACAGGGGGCTACGAGCAGTACTTC.

The rearrangement joins TRBV3-1 (or the pseudogene TRBV3-2) to TRBJ2-7; 16 bases are a match to TRBD2. CDR1 and CDR2 from the germline V gene are LGHDT and YNNKEL (reference sequence). The J segment lost 2 bases and the V segment lost 3 bases, leaving 4 bases of the junction unmatched. This CDR3 spans 17 amino acids. The CDR3 here is CASSHGTSGRAAYEQYF. The DNA of the CDR3 is TGTGCCAGCAGCCATGGGACTAGCGGGAGGGCAGCCTACGAGCAGTACTTC.

This clone was seen only once. V usage is TRBV18 and J usage is TRBJ2-4; D gene ambiguous. V lost 0 bases, J lost 1 base, and 10 bases lay in between. This CDR3 contains 16 residues. Per the germline V gene, CDR1 is KGHSH and CDR2 is LQKENI. This chain's CDR3 is CASSPPSPGAKNIQYF. The CDR3 DNA is TGTGCCAGCTCACCACCGAGCCCCGGGGCCAAAAACATTCAGTACTTC.

The chain couples TRBV4-1 to TRBJ2-7; D remains ambiguous. Germline CDR1 is MGHRA and CDR2 is YSYEKL. This CDR3 is built from 15 residues. Deletions cut 3 bases from V and 4 bases from J, with 16 bases between. The CDR3 nucleotides read TGCGCCAGCAGCCACTCCGGAGAAGGTTTTTACGAGCAGTACTTC. Translation gives CASSHSGEGFYEQYF.